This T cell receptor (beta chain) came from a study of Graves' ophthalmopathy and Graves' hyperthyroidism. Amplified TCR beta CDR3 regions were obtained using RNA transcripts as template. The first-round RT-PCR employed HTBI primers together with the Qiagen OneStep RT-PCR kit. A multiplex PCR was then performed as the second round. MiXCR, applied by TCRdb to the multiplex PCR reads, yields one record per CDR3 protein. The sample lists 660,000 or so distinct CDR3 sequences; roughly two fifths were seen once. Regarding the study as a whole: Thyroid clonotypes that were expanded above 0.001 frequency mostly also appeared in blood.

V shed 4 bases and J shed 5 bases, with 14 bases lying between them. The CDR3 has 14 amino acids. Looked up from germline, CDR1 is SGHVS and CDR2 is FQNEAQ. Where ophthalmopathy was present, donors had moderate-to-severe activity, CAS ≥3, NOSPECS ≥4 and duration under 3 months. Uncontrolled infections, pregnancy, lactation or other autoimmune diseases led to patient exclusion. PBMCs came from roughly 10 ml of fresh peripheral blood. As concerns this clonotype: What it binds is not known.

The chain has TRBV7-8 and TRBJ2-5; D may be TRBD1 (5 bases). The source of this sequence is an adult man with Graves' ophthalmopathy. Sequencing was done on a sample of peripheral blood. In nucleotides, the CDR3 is TGTGCCAGCAGCTCCGCAGGGTTCCATGAGACCCAGTACTTC. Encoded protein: CASSSAGFHETQYF. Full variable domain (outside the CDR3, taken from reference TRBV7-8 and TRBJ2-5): GAGVSQSPRYKVAKRGQDVALRCDPISGHVSLFWYQQALGQGPEFLTYFQNEAQLDKSGLPSDRFFAERPEGSVSTLKIQRTQQEDSAVYLCASSSAGFHETQYFGPGTRLLVL.